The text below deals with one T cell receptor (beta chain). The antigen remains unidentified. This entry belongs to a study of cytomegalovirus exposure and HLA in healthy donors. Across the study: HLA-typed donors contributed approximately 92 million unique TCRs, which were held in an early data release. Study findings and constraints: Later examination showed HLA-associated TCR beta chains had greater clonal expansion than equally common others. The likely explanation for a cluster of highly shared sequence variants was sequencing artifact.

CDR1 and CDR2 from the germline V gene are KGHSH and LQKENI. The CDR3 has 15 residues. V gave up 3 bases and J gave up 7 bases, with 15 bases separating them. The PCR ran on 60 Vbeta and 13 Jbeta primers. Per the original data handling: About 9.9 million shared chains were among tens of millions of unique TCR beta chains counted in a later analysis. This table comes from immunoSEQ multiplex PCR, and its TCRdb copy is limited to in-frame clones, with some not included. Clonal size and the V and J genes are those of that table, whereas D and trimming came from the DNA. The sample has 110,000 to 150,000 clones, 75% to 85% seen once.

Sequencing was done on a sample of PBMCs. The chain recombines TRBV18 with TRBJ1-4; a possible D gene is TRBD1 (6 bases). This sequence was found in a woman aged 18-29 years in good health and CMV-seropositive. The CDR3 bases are TGTGCCAGCTCACCTATACTACAGGGCTTTGAAAAACTGTTTTTT. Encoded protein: CASSPILQGFEKLFF.